These 27 T cell receptor beta chains were all obtained from the same sample, sequenced in a study of metastatic and nonmetastatic thyroid tumors. No treatment had been given to any patient before thyroid surgery. From the PCR reads, TCRdb re-called clones with MiXCR. The data hold around 18,000 clones, with around 26% observed a single time. Sequencing was done on a sample of tumor tissue. These receptor sequences come from a female donor with papillary thyroid cancer or a benign thyroid nodule (not recorded which). Some clones in this sample may be carry-over from other donors' samples.

The gene calls are TRBV11-2 and TRBJ2-3; TRBD2 agrees at 14 bases. CDR1 SGHAT and CDR2 FQNNGV come from the germline V gene. This CDR3 has 17 amino acids. The V gene end was trimmed by 1 base and the J gene end by 7 bases; junction bases not matched to a gene: 7. CDR3 DNA: TGTGCCAGCAGCTTAGGGGGGACTAGCGGGAGTGGATATACGCAGTATTTT. This encodes CASSLGGTSGSGYTQYF. Based on the CDR3 plus reference TRBV11-2 and TRBJ2-3, the full variable domain is EAGVAQSPRYKIIEKRQSVAFWCNPISGHATLYWYQQILGQGPKLLIQFQNNGVVDDSQLPKDRFSAERLKGVDSTLKIQPAKLEDSAVYLCASSLGGTSGSGYTQYFGPGTRLTVL.

The chain recombines TRBV19 with TRBJ2-7; D is undetermined. The germline V gene encodes CDR1 LNHDA and CDR2 SQIVND (reference sequence). The CDR3 length is 14 residues. V gave up 2 bases and J gave up 3 bases, with 11 bases separating them. The CDR3 DNA follows: TGTGCCAGTAGTATATCACAGACAAGCTACGAGCAGTACTTC. Protein: CASSISQTSYEQYF.

This clone was detected a few times. This chain joins TRBV6-5 and TRBJ1-3, with D maybe TRBD1 (5 bases). Germline CDR1 and CDR2: MNHEY and SVGAGI. The CDR3 length is 15 residues. V shed 5 bases and J shed 2 bases, with 13 bases lying between them. The CDR3 coding sequence is TGTGCCAGCAGTCTACAGGTGCCGGCTGGAAACACCATATATTTT. It yields the protein CASSLQVPAGNTIYF.

This clone was seen a handful of times. The chain combines TRBV11-2 with TRBJ1-1; D uncertain. Germline assignment: CDR1 SGHAT and CDR2 FQNNGV. Trimming took off 3 bases at V and 2 bases at J, with 7 bases between the two ends. The CDR3 is 13 amino acids. The CDR3 DNA reads TGTGCCAGCAGCTTGGGGAGAAACACTGAAGCTTTCTTT. The encoded protein is CASSLGRNTEAFF.

This clone was recorded a few times. The V gene is TRBV5-1, the J gene TRBJ2-2, with 8 nucleotides matching TRBD2. With V trimmed by 6 bases and J by 4 bases, 8 bases remained unmatched. There are 15 residues in the CDR3. Germline V gives CDR1 SGHRS, CDR2 YFSETQ. CDR3 sequence reads: CASNRAGDLTGELFF. CDR3 sequence (DNA): TGCGCCAGCAATCGAGCGGGAGATCTCACCGGGGAGCTGTTTTTT.

The chain links TRBV20-1 to TRBJ2-1, with 9 bases lining up with TRBD1. The CDR3 loop spans 14 amino acids. Germline V lookup: CDR1 DFQATT, CDR2 SNEGSKA (reference sequence). V lost 3 bases and J lost 8; bases outside the gene matches: 8. The CDR3 loop reads CSASTGTGNDEQFF. CDR3 DNA: TGCAGTGCTAGTACCGGGACAGGGAATGATGAGCAGTTCTTC.

This clone was observed at least ten times. V usage is TRBV5-1 and J usage is TRBJ1-3; maybe TRBD1 (6 bases). The CDR3 is 15 amino acids. V was cut by 3 bases and J by 0 bases, with 10 bases left in between. The germline gives CDR1 SGHRS, CDR2 YFSETQ. The CDR3 reads CASSWGQHSGNTIYF. In nucleotides, the CDR3 is TGCGCCAGCAGCTGGGGACAACACTCTGGAAACACCATATATTTT.

This rearrangement joins TRBV29-1 to TRBJ2-6; D gene uncertain. The germline V gene has CDR1 SQVTM and CDR2 ANQGSEA. The V end lost 6 bases, the J end lost 4 bases, and 16 bases lay between the germline ends. The CDR3 loop spans 15 amino acids. CDR3 sequence: CSVPDRYQGANVLTF. The CDR3, as DNA: TGCAGCGTACCTGATAGGTACCAAGGGGCCAACGTCCTGACTTTC. Full variable domain (missing parts from reference TRBV29-1 and TRBJ2-6): SAVISQKPSRDICQRGTSLTIQCQVDSQVTMMFWYRQQPGQSLTLIATANQGSEATYESGFVIDKFPISRPNLTFSTLTVSNMSPEDSSIYLCSVPDRYQGANVLTFGAGSRLTVL.

This clone was counted a few times. J is TRBJ2-7 and V is TRBV19; D might be TRBD1 (6 bases). CDR1 is LNHDA, CDR2 SQIVND, per germline (reference sequence). V was pared by 5 bases and J by 3 bases, with 11 bases between. This CDR3 is 13 amino acids long. The DNA of the CDR3 is TGTGCCAGTAGTTTTGGGGGCGTCTACGAGCAGTACTTC. Its protein is CASSFGGVYEQYF.

This chain joins TRBV28 and TRBJ2-1; 8 bases align to TRBD1. The CDR3 loop spans 16 amino acids. From germline, CDR1 is MDHEN and CDR2 SYDVKM. V shed 6 bases and J 9 bases; nucleotides not matched to a gene: 16. Here the CDR3 DNA reads TGTGCCAGCAGGAGTTTGACCTATTCAGGGGGCGCTGAGCAGTTCTTC. This encodes CASRSLTYSGGAEQFF.

The CDR3 nucleotides read TGTGCCAGCAGCCAAGTAGGCAAGTACAATGAGCAGTTCTTC. This sequence encodes CASSQVGKYNEQFF. The chain couples TRBV4-2 to TRBJ2-1; D gene uncertain. Trimming cost V 1 base and J 4 bases, with 8 bases left between them. Germline V CDR1 and CDR2: LGHNA, YNFKEQ. This CDR3 is 14 amino acids long.

The sample holds a few counts of this clone. One end of the junction does not line up with germline, which may come from a read error. CDR3 sequence: CAGAGGNTIYF. The CDR3 region has the DNA TGCGCCGGGGCAGGGGGAAACACCATATATTTT. The chain carries TRBV6-1 and TRBJ1-3, with D possibly TRBD1 on 5 matching bases. Germline V gene lookup returns CDR1 MNHNS and CDR2 SASEGT. There are 11 residues in the CDR3.

This clone is termed medium-sized. The chain links TRBV10-3 to TRBJ1-2; 7 bases are shared with TRBD1. This CDR3 contains 14 residues. V lost 4 bases to trimming and J lost 6 bases; unmatched junction nucleotides: 8. Germline assignment: CDR1 ENHRY and CDR2 SYGVKD. CDR3: CAISGGTGDHGYTF. DNA of the CDR3: TGTGCCATCAGTGGGGGTACAGGGGATCATGGCTACACCTTC.

J is TRBJ2-6 and V is TRBV11-2; 9 positions match TRBD1. There are 19 residues in the CDR3. After removal of 5 bases from V and 1 base from J, the junction contained 12 bases not matched to a gene. CDR1 and CDR2 (germline): SGHAT, FQNNGV. This CDR3 is CASSPNNLQGASGANVLTF. The CDR3 DNA is TGTGCCAGCAGCCCTAATAACTTACAGGGGGCTTCTGGGGCCAACGTCCTGACTTTC. Combining the CDR3 with reference TRBV11-2 and TRBJ2-6 gives the whole variable domain EAGVAQSPRYKIIEKRQSVAFWCNPISGHATLYWYQQILGQGPKLLIQFQNNGVVDDSQLPKDRFSAERLKGVDSTLKIQPAKLEDSAVYLCASSPNNLQGASGANVLTFGAGSRLTVL.

There are many counts of this clone. Other nucleotide sequences in the sample specify the same CDR3. V and J are TRBV18 and TRBJ2-5, with D perhaps matching TRBD1 (6 bases). Trimming removed 5 bases from V and 1 base from J, with 17 bases in between. Germline V gene data show CDR1 as KGHSH and CDR2 as LQKENI. The CDR3 loop spans 16 amino acids. The CDR3: CASSSLGPGVQETQYF. The CDR3 DNA reads as TGTGCCAGCTCATCTCTTGGGCCAGGGGTCCAAGAGACCCAGTACTTC.

Ten or more counts support this clone. This chain joins TRBV27 and TRBJ1-5, with D unclear. Trimming removed 5 bases from V and 6 bases from J, with 11 bases in between. The CDR3 is 13 residues long. From germline, CDR1 is MNHEY and CDR2 SMNVEV (reference sequence). CDR3 DNA: TGTGCCAGCAGTACGCAGGTCGGTCAGCCCCAGCATTTT. Translated: CASSTQVGQPQHF.

This clone was recorded once. J is TRBJ2-1 and V is TRBV5-1; TRBD2 agrees at 9 bases. Germline assignment: CDR1 SGHRS and CDR2 YFSETQ. The ends lost 3 bases at V and 10 bases at J; junction bases unmatched: 11. This CDR3 has 15 residues. The CDR3 DNA is TGCGCCAGCAGCTCACCGGGACTAGCAACGGGGGAGCAGTTCTTC. This translates into CASSSPGLATGEQFF.

V is TRBV20-1 and J is TRBJ2-1; TRBD2 matches 7 bases. V trimming: 5 bases; J trimming: 8 bases; junction bases outside the gene matches: 9. Germline CDR1 is DFQATT and CDR2 is SNEGSKA (reference sequence). The CDR3 contains 13 residues. The CDR3 DNA follows: TGCAGTGCTGGGTGGCAGGGAGGGGATGAGCAGTTCTTC. Translated: CSAGWQGGDEQFF.

This clone has only a few counts. This chain links TRBV6-4 with TRBJ2-1, with TRBD2 identical over 11 bases. V lost 2 bases, J lost 3 bases, and 0 bases stayed unmatched. The CDR3 covers 15 residues. The germline CDR1 and CDR2 sequences are MRHNA and SNTAGT. The DNA for the CDR3 is TGTGCCAGCAGTGACGGGACTAGCGGCTACAATGAGCAGTTCTTC. Its translation: CASSDGTSGYNEQFF.

This clone was counted only a few times. The rearrangement links TRBV12-3 or TRBV12-4 to TRBJ1-6; D remains ambiguous. Trimming cost V 5 bases and J 7 bases, with 12 bases left between them. The CDR3 consists of 14 residues. The CDR3 loop is CASSQGRGNSPLHF. The CDR3 nucleotides read TGTGCCAGCAGTCAAGGGCGTGGGAATTCACCCCTCCACTTT.

By share, this clone counts as medium-sized. The J gene is TRBJ2-2, the V gene TRBV9, with a possible D match to TRBD2 (5 bases). V was clipped by 3 bases and J by 6 bases, with 12 bases between them. Looked up from germline, CDR1 is SGDLS and CDR2 is YYNGEE. This CDR3 region has 14 residues. DNA for the CDR3: TGTGCCAGCAGCGGCACACGGAGGTCCGGGGAGCTGTTTTTT. Protein sequence: CASSGTRRSGELFF.

In its sample, this clone was seen a few times. This chain links TRBV5-8 with TRBJ2-5; 11 nucleotides agree with TRBD1. After removal of 4 bases from V and 1 base from J, the junction contained 3 bases not matched to a gene. CDR1 and CDR2 from the germline V gene are SGHTS and YDEGEE. CDR3 size: 15 residues. The chain's CDR3 is CASSTGTGGQETQYF. As DNA, the CDR3 is TGTGCCAGCAGCACGGGGACAGGGGGCCAAGAGACCCAGTACTTC.

This clone came up many times. The J gene is TRBJ2-1, the V gene TRBV5-1, with D uncertain. The CDR3 is 12 residues long. Trimming stripped 4 bases from V and 7 bases from J, with 9 bases between. Per the germline V gene, CDR1 is SGHRS and CDR2 is YFSETQ. The CDR3 sequence: CASSTVTNEQFF. DNA of the CDR3: TGCGCCAGCAGCACAGTTACAAATGAGCAGTTCTTC.

The chain carries TRBV20-1 and TRBJ1-1; a weak D match, TRBD1 (6 bases). Trimming took off 0 bases at V and 6 bases at J, with 20 bases between the two ends. Germline V gene data show CDR1 as DFQATT and CDR2 as SNEGSKA (reference sequence). This CDR3 region has 16 residues. CDR3 bases: TGCAGTGCTAGAGATTATAGGGACAAGACGGGATCTGAAGCTTTCTTT. The encoded protein is CSARDYRDKTGSEAFF.

The genes are TRBV5-1 and TRBJ2-3; D perhaps matches TRBD1 (7 bases). This CDR3 has 15 residues. Germline values: CDR1 SGHRS, CDR2 YFSETQ. Deletions cut 4 bases from V and 4 bases from J, with 16 bases between. The CDR3 is CASSRRGPNADTQYF. DNA for the CDR3: TGCGCCAGCAGCCGGAGGGGGCCCAACGCAGATACGCAGTATTTT.

This chain uses TRBV6-5 with TRBJ1-6, with TRBD1 matching 9 bases. This CDR3 region has 18 residues. CDR1 and CDR2 (germline): MNHEY, SVGAGI. V lost 4 bases and J lost 10; bases outside the gene matches: 17. In DNA form, the CDR3 reads TGTGCCAGCAGTTTCACACCCGCGACAGGGGGAAGGGGGTCACCCCTCCACTTT. This codes for CASSFTPATGGRGSPLHF.

This clone has only a few counts. The gene calls are TRBV5-1 and TRBJ2-2; 10 bases map to TRBD1. CDR3 length: 15 residues. Germline CDR1 SGHRS, CDR2 YFSETQ. The J segment lost 6 bases and the V segment lost 4 bases, leaving 6 bases of the junction unmatched. CDR3 protein: CASSLGTGEPGELFF. The CDR3 DNA reads TGCGCCAGCAGCCTCGGGACAGGGGAACCCGGGGAGCTGTTTTTT.